What follows are 14 T cell receptor beta chains derived from one specimen sequenced in a study of preoperative IRX-2 immunotherapy in early breast cancer. Treatment described: preoperative locoregional IRX-2 cytokine immunotherapy. Some clones are missing from TCRdb's copy, which holds only in-frame ones; the method was immunoSEQ multiplex PCR. The table lists around 38,000 clones, about 80% of them singletons. The sample was tumor tissue, taken after IRX-2 immunotherapy. The source of these receptors is a human donor with breast cancer.

The chain uses TRBV28 and TRBJ2-1; a possible D gene is TRBD2 (5 bases). The V gene's germline CDR1 is MDHEN and CDR2 SYDVKM. The V end lost 6 bases, the J end lost 1 base, and 10 bases lay between the germline ends. The CDR3 extends over 14 amino acids. The CDR3 coding sequence is TGTGCCAGCAGAGTCCGGACTTCCTACAATGAGCAGTTCTTC. Its translation is CASRVRTSYNEQFF.

This clone was counted only a few times. The chain has TRBV29-1 and TRBJ1-2; D gene ambiguous. The CDR3 consists of 13 residues. Germline V gene sequence: CDR1 SQVTM, CDR2 ANQGSEA. Trimming took 5 bases from V and 4 from J, leaving 14 bases between them. CDR3 DNA: TGCAGCGTTAGTGGAGGTCCTGGCTATGGCTACACCTTC. It encodes CSVSGGPGYGYTF.

This clone was detected a few times. The chain has TRBV19 and TRBJ2-6; 7 bases match TRBD1. CDR1 and CDR2 from the germline V gene are LNHDA and SQIVND (reference sequence). V was pared by 5 bases and J by 11 bases, with 6 bases of the junction left unmatched. This CDR3 region has 13 residues. The CDR3 DNA is TGTGCCAGTAGTGCCAGGGACAGCCACGTCCTGACTTTC. Its protein product is CASSARDSHVLTF.

This chain links TRBV9 with TRBJ2-4; 7 bases map to TRBD2. Trimming at V came to 4 bases and at J to 9 bases, leaving 4 bases not matched to a gene. The length of the CDR3 is 12 residues. The germline CDR1 and CDR2 sequences are SGDLS and YYNGEE. In DNA, the CDR3 is TGTGCCAGCAGCCCAGCGGGGAGCATTCAGTACTTC. Translating gives CASSPAGSIQYF.

This chain connects TRBV6-8 to TRBJ2-2, with 9 bases fitting TRBD1. The CDR3 is 15 residues long. Looked up from germline, CDR1 is MNHGY and CDR2 is SAAAGT. The ends lost 5 bases at V and 6 bases at J; junction bases unmatched: 7. CDR3 bases: TGTGCCAGCAGTCACGGGACAGGGCTCGCCGGGGAGCTGTTTTTT. Its protein product is CASSHGTGLAGELFF.

This clone was seen only a few times. The chain employs TRBV7-8 and TRBJ2-5; a weak D match, TRBD2 (6 bases). V was cut by 0 bases and J by 2 bases, with 10 bases left in between. The germline CDR1 and CDR2 sequences are SGHVS and FQNEAQ. This CDR3 has 15 residues. CDR3 coding DNA: TGTGCCAGCAGCTTAGCCGGGAGACCTCAAGAGACCCAGTACTTC. Its translation: CASSLAGRPQETQYF.

V usage is TRBV6-8 and J usage is TRBJ2-5; D perhaps matches TRBD1 (6 bases). V was cut by 10 bases and J by 0 bases, with 18 bases left in between. This CDR3 spans 15 amino acids. From germline, CDR1 is MNHGY and CDR2 SAAAGT. The CDR3 sequence: CAITRTVMYQETQYF. The DNA for the CDR3 is TGTGCCATCACAAGGACAGTGATGTACCAAGAGACCCAGTACTTC.

The gene calls are TRBV6-8 and TRBJ1-1; no firm D call. V was pared by 6 bases and J by 4 bases, with 12 bases between. CDR3 length equals 13 residues. Per germline, CDR1 MNHGY and CDR2 SAAAGT. As DNA, the CDR3 is TGTGCCAGCAGGGTGGAAACCGTCACTGAAGCTTTCTTT. It is translated as CASRVETVTEAFF.

The V call is TRBV9, the J call TRBJ2-1; D is unresolved. The germline V gene encodes CDR1 SGDLS and CDR2 YYNGEE. V was clipped by 7 bases and J by 10 bases, with 21 bases between them. The CDR3 is made up of 14 amino acids. The CDR3 DNA follows: TGTGCCAGCGGGTTGAGAGCTCCAAGCCCCGAGCAGTTCTTC. Translating gives CASGLRAPSPEQFF. The variable domain in full, with the rest retrieved from reference TRBV9 and TRBJ2-1, is DSGVTQTPKHLITATGQRVTLRCSPRSGDLSVYWYQQSLDQGLQFLIQYYNGEERAKGNILERFSAQQFPDLHSELNLSSLELGDSALYFCASGLRAPSPEQFFGPGTRLTVL.

This sequence joins TRBV11-3 and TRBJ1-3; a possible D gene is TRBD1 (5 bases). Germline values: CDR1 SGHNT, CDR2 YENEEA. The CDR3 is 14 residues long. The V end lost 5 bases, the J end lost 2 bases, and 10 bases lay between the germline ends. The CDR3 DNA sequence: TGTGCCAGCAGCAGGGGTGAAACTGGAAACACCATATATTTT. Amino acid sequence: CASSRGETGNTIYF.

V gene TRBV6-8 combines with J gene TRBJ1-4; D is perhaps TRBD1 (5 bases). Trimming pared 0 bases from V and 8 bases from J, leaving 13 bases between. Looked up from germline, CDR1 is MNHGY and CDR2 is SAAAGT. CDR3 size: 15 residues. The CDR3 reads CASSYSRDRGEKLFF. CDR3 nucleotide sequence: TGTGCCAGCAGTTACTCCAGGGATCGGGGCGAAAAACTGTTTTTT.

The chain employs TRBV6-8 and TRBJ2-3; D gene ambiguous. Germline values: CDR1 MNHGY, CDR2 SAAAGT. V was shortened by 2 bases and J by 0 bases, with 6 bases between the two germline ends. This CDR3 has 14 amino acids. CDR3 sequence: CASSYTISTDTQYF. CDR3 coding DNA: TGTGCCAGCAGTTACACGATTAGCACAGATACGCAGTATTTT.

In this sample, this clone turned up a few times. The genes are TRBV12-5 and TRBJ2-7; D may be TRBD2 (6 bases). The CDR3 spans 13 residues. V lost 0 bases, J lost 3 bases, and 6 bases lay in between. The germline CDR1 and CDR2 sequences are LGHNT and FRNRAP. The CDR3 DNA reads TGTGCTAGTGGTTTGGTGGGGGGCTACGAGCAGTACTTC. Translating gives CASGLVGGYEQYF.

The gene calls are TRBV6-8 and TRBJ2-2, with TRBD2 matching 8 bases. The ends lost 4 bases at V and 7 bases at J; junction bases unmatched: 8. The CDR3 is 15 residues long. Looked up from germline, CDR1 is MNHGY and CDR2 is SAAAGT. CDR3 coding DNA: TGTGCCAGCAGTTCACCGGGAGGGGGAGGCGGGGAGCTGTTTTTT. Residues: CASSSPGGGGGELFF.